This T cell receptor (beta chain) derives from a study of cytomegalovirus exposure and HLA in healthy donors. Vbeta (60) and Jbeta (13) primers were used in the PCR. Method: immunoSEQ multiplex PCR; TCRdb's copy keeps in-frame clones and lacks some. This sample carries 130,000 to 150,000 clones, 80% of them seen once, and the ten largest clones take roughly 2.9%. This clone appeared a few times. The CDR3 extends over 13 amino acids. V was clipped by 0 bases and J by 3 bases, with 8 bases between them. Germline CDR1 GTSNPN, CDR2 SVGIG (reference sequence). The material sequenced was PBMCs. The origin of this receptor is a woman in her thirties in good health and CMV-seronegative. The chain has TRBV30 and TRBJ1-2; no clear D. The CDR3 coding sequence is TGTGCCTGGAGTGTAGGTCGGGACTATGGCTACACCTTC. Its protein is CAWSVGRDYGYTF.